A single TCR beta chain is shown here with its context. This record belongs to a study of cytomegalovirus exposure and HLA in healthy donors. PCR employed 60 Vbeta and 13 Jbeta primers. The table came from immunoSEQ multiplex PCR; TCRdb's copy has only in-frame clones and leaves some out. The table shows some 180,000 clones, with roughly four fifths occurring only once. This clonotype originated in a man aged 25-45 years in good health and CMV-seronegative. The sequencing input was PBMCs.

CDR3 in DNA: TGTGCCAGCTGGAGGGGACAGGGCTACAATGAGCAGTTCTTC. Translating gives CASWRGQGYNEQFF. The V gene is TRBV5-4, the J gene TRBJ2-1; 9 nucleotides match TRBD1. V gave up 7 bases and J gave up 3 bases; unmatched junction bases: 5. Germline CDR1 SGHNT, CDR2 YYREEE (reference sequence). This CDR3 comprises 14 residues.